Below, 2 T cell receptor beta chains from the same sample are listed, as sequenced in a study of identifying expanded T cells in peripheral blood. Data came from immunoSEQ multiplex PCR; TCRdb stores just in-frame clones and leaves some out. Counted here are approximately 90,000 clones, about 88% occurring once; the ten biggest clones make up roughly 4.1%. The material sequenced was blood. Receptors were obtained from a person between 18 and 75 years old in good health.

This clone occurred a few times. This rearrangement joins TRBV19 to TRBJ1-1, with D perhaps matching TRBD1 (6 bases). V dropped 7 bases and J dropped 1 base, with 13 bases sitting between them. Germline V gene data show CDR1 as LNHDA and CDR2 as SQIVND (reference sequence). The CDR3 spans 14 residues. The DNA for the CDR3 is TGTGCCAGTAACGAAGGGGGAGCGAACACTGAAGCTTTCTTT. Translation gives CASNEGGANTEAFF. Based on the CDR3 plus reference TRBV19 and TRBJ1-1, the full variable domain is DGGITQSPKYLFRKEGQNVTLSCEQNLNHDAMYWYRQDPGQGLRLIYYSQIVNDFQKGDIAEGYSVSREKKESFPLTVTSAQKNPTAFYLCASNEGGANTEAFFGQGTRLTVV.

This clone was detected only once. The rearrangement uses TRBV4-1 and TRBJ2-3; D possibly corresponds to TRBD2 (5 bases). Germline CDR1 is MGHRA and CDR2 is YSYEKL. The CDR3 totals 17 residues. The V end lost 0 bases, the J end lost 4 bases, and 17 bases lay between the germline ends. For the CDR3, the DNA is TGCGCCAGCAGCCAAGATAGTACTAGTTATTCCCCAGATACGCAGTATTTT. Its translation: CASSQDSTSYSPDTQYF.